These 5 T cell receptor beta chains originate from one sample sequenced in a study of shared T cell receptors in the human thymus. Assay: immunoSEQ multiplex PCR; the TCRdb copy retains only in-frame clones and omits some. The table records more than 550,000 clones, approximately 83% of them present only once. Another study also made use of these data, one on human thymus T cells.

Sequencing was performed on thymocytes. These receptors all come from a girl under three years old with a congenital heart defect.

The chain recombines TRBV13 with TRBJ2-5, with a tentative D call TRBD2 (7 bases). This CDR3 spans 15 amino acids. The germline V gene has CDR1 PRHDT and CDR2 FYEKMQ (reference sequence). Trimming removed 0 bases from V and 5 bases from J, with 13 bases in between. The CDR3 reads CASSLGWGGRETQYF. The CDR3 DNA reads TGTGCCAGCAGCTTAGGGTGGGGGGGCCGGGAGACCCAGTACTTC.

The chain couples TRBV6-1 to TRBJ2-5, with D perhaps matching TRBD1 (6 bases). The J call may be mistaken, given a closer DNA end match to TRBJ2-7. The CDR3 loop spans 15 amino acids. Germline V gene lookup returns CDR1 MNHNS and CDR2 SASEGT. CDR3 sequence: CASSEGYRDLYEQYF. Here the CDR3 DNA reads TGTGCCAGCAGTGAGGGTTACAGGGACCTCTACGAGCAGTACTTC.

The chain combines TRBV14 with TRBJ2-6; TRBD1 is a possible D gene (5 bases). V was clipped by 1 base and J by 0 bases, with 16 bases between them. CDR1 is SGHDN, CDR2 FVKESK, per germline. This CDR3 region has 19 residues. The CDR3: CASSQVRPRAGSGANVLTF. The DNA of the CDR3 is TGTGCCAGCAGCCAAGTCAGGCCCAGGGCTGGCTCTGGGGCCAACGTCCTGACTTTC.

The CDR3 coding sequence is TGTGCCAGCAGCAACGACGGACAGGGGGACACCGGGGAGCTGTTTTTT. It yields the protein CASSNDGQGDTGELFF. The chain combines TRBV7-9 with TRBJ2-2, with 10 bases fitting TRBD1. This CDR3 comprises 16 residues. Germline CDR1 is SEHNR and CDR2 is FQNEAQ (reference sequence). Trimming took 5 bases from V and 3 from J; bases not matched to a gene: 6.

This clone was seen a handful of times. The CDR3 region has the DNA TGTGCCAGCAGCCGCTCAAAGGACAGCACCAACACTGAAGCTTTCTTT. Protein product: CASSRSKDSTNTEAFF. V and J are TRBV14 and TRBJ1-1; weak D call: TRBD1 (6 bases). CDR1 and CDR2 (germline): SGHDN, FVKESK. V was pared by 4 bases and J by 2 bases, with 17 bases between. This CDR3 contains 16 residues.